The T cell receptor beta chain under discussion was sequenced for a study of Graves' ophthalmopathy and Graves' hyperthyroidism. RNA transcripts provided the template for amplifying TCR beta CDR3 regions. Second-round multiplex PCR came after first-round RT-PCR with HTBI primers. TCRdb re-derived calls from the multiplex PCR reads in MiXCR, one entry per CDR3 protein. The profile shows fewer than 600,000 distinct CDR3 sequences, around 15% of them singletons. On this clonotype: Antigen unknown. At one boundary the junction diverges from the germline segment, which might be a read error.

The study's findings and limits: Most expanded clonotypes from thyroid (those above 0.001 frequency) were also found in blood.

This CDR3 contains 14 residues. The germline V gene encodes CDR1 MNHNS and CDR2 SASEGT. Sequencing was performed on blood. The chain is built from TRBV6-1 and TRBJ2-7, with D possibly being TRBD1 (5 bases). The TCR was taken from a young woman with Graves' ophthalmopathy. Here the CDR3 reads CVSSPRQYPTDQYF. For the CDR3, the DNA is TGTGTCAGCAGTCCCCGACAGTACCCTACGGATCAGTACTTC.